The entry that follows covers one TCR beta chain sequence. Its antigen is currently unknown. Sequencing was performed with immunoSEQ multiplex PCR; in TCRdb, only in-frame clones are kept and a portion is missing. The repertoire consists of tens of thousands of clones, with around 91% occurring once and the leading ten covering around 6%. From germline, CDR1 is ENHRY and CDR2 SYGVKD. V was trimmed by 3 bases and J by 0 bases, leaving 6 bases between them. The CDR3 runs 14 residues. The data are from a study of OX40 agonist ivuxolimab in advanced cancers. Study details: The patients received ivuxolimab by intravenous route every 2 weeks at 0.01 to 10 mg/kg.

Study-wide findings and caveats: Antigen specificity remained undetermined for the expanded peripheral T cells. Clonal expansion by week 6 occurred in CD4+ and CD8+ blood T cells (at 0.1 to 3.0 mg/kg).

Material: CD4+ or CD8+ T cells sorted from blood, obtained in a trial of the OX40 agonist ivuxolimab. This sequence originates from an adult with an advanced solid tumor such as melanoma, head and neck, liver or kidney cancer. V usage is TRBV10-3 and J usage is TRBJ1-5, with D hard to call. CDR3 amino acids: CAISEINSNQPQHF. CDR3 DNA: TGTGCCATCAGTGAAATAAATAGCAATCAGCCCCAGCATTTT.